This record concerns one T cell receptor (beta chain) sequence. The antigen is not known. Unique molecular identifiers featured in how the TCRbeta library was prepared. TCRdb re-derived calls from the PCR reads in MiXCR, one entry per CDR3 protein. The sample shows 190,000 or so distinct CDR3 sequences, 5.5% to 7% of them seen only once. The data originate from a study of T-cell reconstitution after alpha-beta-depleted transplantation in children. Whole-study results and caveats: Fresh T-cell production supplied most of the T-cell counts and diversity seen one year after transplant. Some patients owed their high day-60 TCRbeta diversity to surviving recipient T cells and thymic progenitors. Several hundred graft clones that had expanded were reportedly the source of alpha-beta T cells about two months after transplant.

This CDR3 contains 12 residues. Trimming removed 4 bases at V and 8 bases at J, with 9 bases between. Germline V gene lookup returns CDR1 SEHNR and CDR2 FQNEAQ (reference sequence). The TCR originated in a girl under two years old with combined immunodeficiency, due to receive a stem cell transplant. V and J are TRBV7-9 and TRBJ2-1; D not certain. The sample consisted of PBMCs, taken before TCRalphabeta/CD19-depleted stem cell transplant. The chain's CDR3 is CASSYSLDEQFF. CDR3 nucleotides: TGTGCCAGCAGCTATTCCCTAGATGAGCAGTTCTTC.